Sequencing of this TCR beta chain was carried out in a study of shared clonotypes between healthy human individuals. Turning to the study itself: Each donor had three CD4 naive, three CD4 memory, two CD8 naive and one CD8 memory plate.

Germline CDR1 SGHRS, CDR2 YFSETQ. CDR3 length: 14 amino acids. Trimming removed 0 bases at V and 10 bases at J, with 14 bases between. Some clones are missing from TCRdb's copy, which holds only in-frame ones; the method was immunoSEQ multiplex PCR. This table holds some 200,000 clones, 66% found once. The J gene is TRBJ2-1, the V gene TRBV5-1; D gene uncertain. The sequence was collected from a man aged 25-40 years in good health. Sample: memory CD4+ T cells sorted from blood. The subset is: CD45RA-negative fraction. The CDR3 loop is CASSLDRDLGEQFF. The CDR3 DNA sequence: TGCGCCAGCAGCTTGGACAGAGACCTTGGGGAGCAGTTCTTC.